The T cell receptor beta chain under discussion was sequenced for a study of early T cells in non-severe SARS-CoV-2 infection. Unique molecular identifier tags were affixed to discrete cDNA molecules. Via MiXCR, TCRdb re-called the 5' RACE reads, giving one row per CDR3 protein. The table records about 90,000 distinct CDR3 sequences, about 15% of them present only once. Trimming cost V 4 bases and J 5 bases; bases outside gene matches: 10. The CDR3 consists of 16 residues. Germline V CDR1 and CDR2: SGHNT, YYREEE (reference sequence). The chain has TRBV5-4 and TRBJ2-1, with 9 bases aligning to TRBD2. Sequenced material: whole blood. The receptor was derived from an adult who was a healthcare worker with PCR-confirmed SARS-CoV-2 infection or an uninfected control (not recorded which). The CDR3 DNA sequence: TGTGCCAGCAGCCAGGGAGGCGGGGGGGTGGACAATGAGCAGTTCTTC. It is translated as CASSQGGGGVDNEQFF. Full variable domain (remainder filled in from reference TRBV5-4 and TRBJ2-1): ETGVTQSPTHLIKTRGQQVTLRCSSQSGHNTVSWYQQALGQGPQFIFQYYREEENGRGNFPPRFSGLQFPNYSSELNVNALELDDSALYLCASSQGGGGVDNEQFFGPGTRLTVL.